This T cell receptor beta chain was sequenced in a study of blood T cells in healthy people across ages. A sample-barcoded 5' primer and a J-beta primer mix were used in a second PCR of roughly 6 to 11 cycles. TCRdb reanalysed the 5' RACE reads using MiXCR and keeps one entry per CDR3 protein. The sample yields 550,000 to 600,000 distinct CDR3 sequences, less than 60% seen once. The CDR3 runs to 13 residues. Germline lookup yields CDR1 MNHEY and CDR2 SVGAGI. V was pared by 5 bases and J by 2 bases, with 9 bases between. This clonotype was seen at least ten times. Caucasian, healthy and from Russia, the donors were aged between about 6 and 100. Every sample gave at least 5.5 micrograms of total RNA when it was extracted.

Material: blood. The TCR was taken from a man aged 80 or over in good health. The rearrangement links TRBV6-5 to TRBJ1-2; unclear D gene. CDR3 DNA: TGTGCCAGCAGTGACGACGGGAACTATGGCTACACCTTC. Translating it yields CASSDDGNYGYTF.